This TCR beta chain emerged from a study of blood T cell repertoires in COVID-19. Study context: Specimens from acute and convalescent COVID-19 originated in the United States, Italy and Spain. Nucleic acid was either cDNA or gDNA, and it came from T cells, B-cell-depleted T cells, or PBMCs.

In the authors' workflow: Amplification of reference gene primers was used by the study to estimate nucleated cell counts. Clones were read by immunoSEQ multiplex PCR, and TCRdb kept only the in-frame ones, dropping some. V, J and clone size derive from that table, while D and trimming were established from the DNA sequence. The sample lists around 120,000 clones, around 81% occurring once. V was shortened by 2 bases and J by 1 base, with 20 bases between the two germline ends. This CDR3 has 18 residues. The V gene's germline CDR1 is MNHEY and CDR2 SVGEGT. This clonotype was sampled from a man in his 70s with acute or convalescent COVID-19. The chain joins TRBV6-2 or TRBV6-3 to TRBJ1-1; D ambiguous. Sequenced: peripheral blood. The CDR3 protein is CASSYTYANKQRNTEAFF. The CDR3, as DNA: TGTGCCAGCAGTTACACCTACGCGAATAAACAGAGGAACACTGAAGCTTTCTTT.